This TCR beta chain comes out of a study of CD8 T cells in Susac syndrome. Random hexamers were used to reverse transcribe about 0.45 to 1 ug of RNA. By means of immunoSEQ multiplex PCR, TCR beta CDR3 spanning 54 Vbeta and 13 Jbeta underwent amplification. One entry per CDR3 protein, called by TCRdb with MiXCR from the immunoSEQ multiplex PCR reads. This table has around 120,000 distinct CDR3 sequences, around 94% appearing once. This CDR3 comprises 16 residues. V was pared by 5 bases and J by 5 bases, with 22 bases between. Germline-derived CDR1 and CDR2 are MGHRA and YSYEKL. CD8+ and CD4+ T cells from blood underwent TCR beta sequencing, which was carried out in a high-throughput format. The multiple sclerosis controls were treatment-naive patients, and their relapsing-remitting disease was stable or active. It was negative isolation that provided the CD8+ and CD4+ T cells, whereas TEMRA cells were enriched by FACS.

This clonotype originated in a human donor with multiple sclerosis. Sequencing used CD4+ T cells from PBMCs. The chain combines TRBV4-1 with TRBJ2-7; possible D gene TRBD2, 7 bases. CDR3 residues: CASSAIGGVQRHEQYF. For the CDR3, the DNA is TGCGCCAGCAGCGCGATAGGGGGGGTTCAACGGCACGAGCAGTACTTC.